This T cell receptor beta chain came from a study of breast tumors, draining lymph nodes, adjacent tissues. Breast cancer patients provided tissue from their axillary draining lymph nodes. This clonotype was seen ten or more times. Each CDR3 protein gets one entry after TCRdb re-called the multiplex PCR reads with MiXCR. Found here are 150,000 to 200,000 distinct CDR3 sequences, roughly a third of them singletons; the top ten hold approximately 4.3%. CDR1 is MNHNS and CDR2 is SASEGT in the germline V gene. Trimming removed 8 bases at V and 2 bases at J, with 11 bases between. This CDR3 comprises 13 residues.

This receptor was obtained from a female donor with breast cancer. Some clones in this sample may be carry-over from other donors' samples. The chain employs TRBV6-1 and TRBJ2-3; D may be TRBD2 (5 bases). Specimen: axillary lymph node tissue. The CDR3 nucleotides read TGTGCCAGCGTCCTCGGGGTCACAGATACGCAGTATTTT. This sequence encodes CASVLGVTDTQYF.